Listed below are T cell receptor beta chains from one sample, sequenced in a study of OX40 agonist ivuxolimab in advanced cancers. The repertoire was sequenced with immunoSEQ multiplex PCR; TCRdb's copy has only in-frame clones and lacks some. The table has about 82,000 clones, 75% to 90% seen once. This sample comprised CD4+ or CD8+ T cells sorted from blood, obtained in a trial of the OX40 agonist ivuxolimab. The receptors derive from an adult with an advanced solid tumor such as melanoma, head and neck, liver or kidney cancer. The conserved cysteine and the conserved F or W are not part of the CDR3 here. The order of the fields is CDR3 protein, V gene.

cdr3_aa: ASSLMGQGNNEQF; v_call: TRBV5-1
cdr3_aa: ANLPGQYRRGNQPQH; v_call: TRBV6-4
cdr3_aa: SVTQSYEQY; v_call: TRBV29-1
cdr3_aa: ASSVKGGHEQY; v_call: TRBV2
cdr3_aa: ASSPQEEEQF; v_call: TRBV18
cdr3_aa: ASSLAGRETQY; v_call: TRBV7-6
cdr3_aa: AWSVPTVAAF; v_call: TRBV30
cdr3_aa: ASSPTPTGTGDYGYT; v_call: TRBV28
cdr3_aa: ASSFDSNYGYT; v_call: TRBV5-1
cdr3_aa: ASSAWTGPDTQY; v_call: TRBV5-1
cdr3_aa: ASGERTGGYNEQF; v_call: TRBV7-3
cdr3_aa: ASRGGNEKLF; v_call: TRBV28
cdr3_aa: ASRRGGALATPLH; v_call: TRBV6-1
cdr3_aa: AWRRGTEAF; v_call: TRBV30
cdr3_aa: ASSVATGTGANVLT; v_call: TRBV9
cdr3_aa: SVGVRETQY; v_call: TRBV29-1